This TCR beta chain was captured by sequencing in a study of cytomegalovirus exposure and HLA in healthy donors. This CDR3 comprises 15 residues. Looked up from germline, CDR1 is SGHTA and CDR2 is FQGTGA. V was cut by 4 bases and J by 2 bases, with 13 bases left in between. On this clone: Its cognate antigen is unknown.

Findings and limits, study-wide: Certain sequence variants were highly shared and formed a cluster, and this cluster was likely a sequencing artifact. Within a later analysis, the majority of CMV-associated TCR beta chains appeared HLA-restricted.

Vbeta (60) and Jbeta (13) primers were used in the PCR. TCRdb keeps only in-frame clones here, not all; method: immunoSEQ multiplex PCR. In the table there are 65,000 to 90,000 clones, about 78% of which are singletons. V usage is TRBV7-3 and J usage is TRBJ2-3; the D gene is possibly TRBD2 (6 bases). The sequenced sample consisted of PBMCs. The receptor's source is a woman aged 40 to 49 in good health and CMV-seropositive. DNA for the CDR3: TGTGCCAGCAGCTCGCCGACTAGTAACACAGATACGCAGTATTTT. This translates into CASSSPTSNTDTQYF.